This T cell receptor (beta chain) was identified in a study of fetal regulatory T cell absence and autoimmunity. The overall study: The IPEX patients lacked clinical diabetes but had exocrine pancreas autoimmunity.

The table came from immunoSEQ multiplex PCR; TCRdb's copy has only in-frame clones and leaves some out. In the table there are around 100,000 clones, around 72% of which are singletons. CDR1 is MGHDK and CDR2 is SYGVNS in the germline V gene. CDR3 length equals 16 residues. V dropped 5 bases and J dropped 4; count of bases not matched to a gene: 7. General study findings and limits: In IPEX syndrome, oligoclonal enrichment was read as supporting prenatal antigen-driven autoimmunity in the pancreas.

A word on this clone: Its target is unknown.

Sequenced input: pancreas tissue. This sequence joins TRBV25-1 and TRBJ2-1; 11 nucleotides align to TRBD2. This TCR came from a male donor with IPEX syndrome. DNA of the CDR3: TGTGCCAGCAGTCCGTGGACTAGCGGGCAATACAATGAGCAGTTCTTC. Its translation is CASSPWTSGQYNEQFF.